A single sample is the source of the 5 T cell receptor beta chains below, sequenced in a study of T cells in Graves' hyperthyroidism and ophthalmopathy. Amplified regions were TCR beta CDR3 sequences from RNA transcripts. The primer set for the first-round RT-PCR of the TCR CDR3 was HTBI. TCRdb reanalysed the multiplex PCR reads using MiXCR and keeps one entry per CDR3 protein. The sample lists under 350,000 distinct CDR3 sequences, about 20% occurring once. The sample taken for sequencing was blood. The receptors come from a woman aged 45-65 years with Graves' hyperthyroidism.

This clonotype was counted only a few times. The chain joins TRBV27 to TRBJ1-1; perhaps TRBD1 as D (5 bases). Germline CDR1 MNHEY, CDR2 SMNVEV (reference sequence). V lost 6 bases and J 1 base, leaving 18 bases between the germline ends. The CDR3 extends over 16 amino acids. CDR3 amino acids: CASSQDSGRTNTEAFF. In DNA form, the CDR3 reads TGTGCCAGCAGCCAAGACAGCGGCAGAACGAACACTGAAGCTTTCTTT.

This clonotype was seen a few times. The V gene is TRBV29-1, the J gene TRBJ2-5, with 8 bases fitting TRBD1. The CDR3 has 14 amino acids. The germline V gene has CDR1 SQVTM and CDR2 ANQGSEA. With V trimmed by 4 bases and J by 5 bases, 9 bases remained unmatched. The CDR3 spells CSVAHAGGFETQYF. The CDR3 DNA reads as TGCAGCGTTGCCCATGCAGGGGGCTTCGAGACCCAGTACTTC.

This rearrangement joins TRBV9 to TRBJ2-2; 14 bases map to TRBD2. This CDR3 is 15 amino acids long. The V segment lost 4 bases and the J segment 7 bases; nucleotides outside the gene matches: 3. Germline assignment: CDR1 SGDLS and CDR2 YYNGEE. DNA of the CDR3: TGTGCCAGCAGCCGACTAGCGGGGGGGGTCGGGGAGCTGTTTTTT. Protein: CASSRLAGGVGELFF.

This clonotype has at least ten counts. The chain uses TRBV6-1 and TRBJ2-5, with TRBD2 matching over 12 bases. From germline, CDR1 is MNHNS and CDR2 SASEGT. J gave up 4 bases and V 6 bases, and 6 bases lay outside the gene matches. The CDR3 sequence is 15 residues long. For the CDR3, the DNA is TGTGCCAGCAGGACCCCACTAGCGGGAGGAGAGACCCAGTACTTC. This sequence encodes CASRTPLAGGETQYF.

This clonotype was found many times. The V call is TRBV6-1, the J call TRBJ1-1, with 7 bases fitting TRBD1. J lost 4 bases, V lost 5 bases, and 10 bases had no gene match. This CDR3 is 15 amino acids long. Germline V gene sequence: CDR1 MNHNS, CDR2 SASEGT. As DNA, the CDR3 is TGTGCCAGCAGTCCAATGACAGGGAAGGGCACTGAAGCTTTCTTT. It codes for CASSPMTGKGTEAFF.